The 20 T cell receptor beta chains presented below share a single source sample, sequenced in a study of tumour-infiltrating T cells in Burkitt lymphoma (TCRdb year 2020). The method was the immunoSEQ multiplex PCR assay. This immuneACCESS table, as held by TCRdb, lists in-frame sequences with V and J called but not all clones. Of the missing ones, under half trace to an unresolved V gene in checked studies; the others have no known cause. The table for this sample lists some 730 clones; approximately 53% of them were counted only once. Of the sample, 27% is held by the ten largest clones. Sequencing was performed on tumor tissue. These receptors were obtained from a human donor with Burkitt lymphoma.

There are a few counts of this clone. This CDR3 is CASSLDSTGGISPLHF. CDR3 nucleotide sequence: TGTGCCAGCAGCTTGGATAGTACAGGGGGAATTTCACCCCTCCACTTT. This chain links TRBV5-8 with TRBJ1-6; the match to TRBD1 covers 8 bases. The germline gives CDR1 SGHTS, CDR2 YDEGEE. CDR3 size: 16 residues. J gave up 9 bases and V 0 bases, and 8 bases lay outside the gene matches.

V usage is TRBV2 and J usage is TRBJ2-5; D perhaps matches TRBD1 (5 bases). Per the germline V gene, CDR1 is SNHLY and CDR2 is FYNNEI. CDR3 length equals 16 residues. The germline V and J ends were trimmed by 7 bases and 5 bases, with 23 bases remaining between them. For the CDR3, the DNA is TGTGCCAGCATCGCGCAGGGATTGATTCGGGCGGAGACCCAGTACTTC. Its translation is CASIAQGLIRAETQYF.

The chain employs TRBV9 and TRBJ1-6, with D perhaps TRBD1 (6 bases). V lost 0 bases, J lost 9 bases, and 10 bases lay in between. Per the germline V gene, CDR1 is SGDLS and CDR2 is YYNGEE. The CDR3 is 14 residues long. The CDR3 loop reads CASSVAGRGSPLHF. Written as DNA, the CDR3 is TGTGCCAGCAGCGTAGCGGGCAGGGGTTCACCCCTCCACTTT. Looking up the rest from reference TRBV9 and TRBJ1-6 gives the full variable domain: DSGVTQTPKHLITATGQRVTLRCSPRSGDLSVYWYQQSLDQGLQFLIQYYNGEERAKGNILERFSAQQFPDLHSELNLSSLELGDSALYFCASSVAGRGSPLHFGNGTRLTVT.

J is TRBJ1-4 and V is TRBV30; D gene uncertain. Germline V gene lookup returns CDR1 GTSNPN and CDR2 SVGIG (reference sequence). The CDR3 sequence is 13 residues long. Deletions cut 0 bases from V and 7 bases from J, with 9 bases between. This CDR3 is CAWSVALCEKLFF. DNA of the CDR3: TGTGCCTGGAGTGTAGCCCTTTGTGAAAAACTGTTTTTT.

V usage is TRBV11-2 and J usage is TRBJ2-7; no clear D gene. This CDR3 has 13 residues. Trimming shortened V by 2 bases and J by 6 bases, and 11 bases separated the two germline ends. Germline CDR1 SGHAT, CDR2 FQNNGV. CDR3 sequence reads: CASSLSSTGEQYF. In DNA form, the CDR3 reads TGTGCCAGCAGCTTATCTTCAACCGGCGAGCAGTACTTC.

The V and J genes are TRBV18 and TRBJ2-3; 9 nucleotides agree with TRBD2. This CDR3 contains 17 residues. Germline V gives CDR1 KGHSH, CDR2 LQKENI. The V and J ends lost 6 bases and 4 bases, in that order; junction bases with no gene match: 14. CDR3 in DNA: TGTGCCAGCTCCCTTGGACCTCGCGGGGGGGCGGCAGATACGCAGTATTTT. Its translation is CASSLGPRGGAADTQYF.

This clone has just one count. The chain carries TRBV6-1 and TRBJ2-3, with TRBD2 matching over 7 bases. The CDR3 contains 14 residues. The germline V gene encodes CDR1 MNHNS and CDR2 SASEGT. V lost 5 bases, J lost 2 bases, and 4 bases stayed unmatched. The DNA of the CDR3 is TGTGCCAGCAGTCTGGGGGGGATCACAGATACGCAGTATTTT. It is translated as CASSLGGITDTQYF.

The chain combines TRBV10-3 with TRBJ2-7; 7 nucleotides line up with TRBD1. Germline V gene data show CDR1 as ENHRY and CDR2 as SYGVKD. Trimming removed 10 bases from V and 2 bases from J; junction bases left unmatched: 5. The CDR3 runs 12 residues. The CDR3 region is CATFDRAYEQYF. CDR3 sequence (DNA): TGTGCCACTTTCGACAGGGCCTACGAGCAGTACTTC.

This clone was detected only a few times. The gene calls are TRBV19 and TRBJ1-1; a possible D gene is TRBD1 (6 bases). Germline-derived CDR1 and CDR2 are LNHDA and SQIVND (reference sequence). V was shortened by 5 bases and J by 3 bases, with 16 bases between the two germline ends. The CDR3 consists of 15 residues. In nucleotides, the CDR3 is TGTGCCAGTAGTCCCCTCGGGGGGCTTTACACTGAAGCTTTCTTT. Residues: CASSPLGGLYTEAFF.

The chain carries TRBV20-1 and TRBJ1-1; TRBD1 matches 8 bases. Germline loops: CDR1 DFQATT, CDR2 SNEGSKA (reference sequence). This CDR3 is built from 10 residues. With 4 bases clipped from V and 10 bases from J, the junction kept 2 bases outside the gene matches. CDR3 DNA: TGCAGTGCTACACAGGGGGGAGCTTTCTTT. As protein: CSATQGGAFF.

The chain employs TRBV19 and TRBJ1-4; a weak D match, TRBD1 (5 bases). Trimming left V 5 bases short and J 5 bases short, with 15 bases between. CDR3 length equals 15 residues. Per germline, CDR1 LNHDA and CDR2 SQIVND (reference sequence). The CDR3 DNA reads TGTGCCAGTAGTCCCAGGCGGGGGTCAAATGAAAAACTGTTTTTT. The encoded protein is CASSPRRGSNEKLFF. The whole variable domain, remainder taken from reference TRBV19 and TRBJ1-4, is DGGITQSPKYLFRKEGQNVTLSCEQNLNHDAMYWYRQDPGQGLRLIYYSQIVNDFQKGDIAEGYSVSREKKESFPLTVTSAQKNPTAFYLCASSPRRGSNEKLFFGSGTQLSVL.

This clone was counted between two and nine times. The CDR3 reads CASSLGTLSDTQYF. The CDR3 coding sequence is TGTGCCAGCAGTTTAGGCACTCTTTCAGATACGCAGTATTTT. This chain joins TRBV27 and TRBJ2-3, with D hard to call. The CDR3 loop spans 14 amino acids. Germline lookup yields CDR1 MNHEY and CDR2 SMNVEV (reference sequence). V was pared by 2 bases and J by 4 bases, with 10 bases between.

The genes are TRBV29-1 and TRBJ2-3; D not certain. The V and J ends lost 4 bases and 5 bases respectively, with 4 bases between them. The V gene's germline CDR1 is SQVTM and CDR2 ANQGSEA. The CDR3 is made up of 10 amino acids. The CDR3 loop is CSVGGDTQYF. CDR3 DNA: TGCAGCGTTGGGGGAGATACGCAGTATTTT.

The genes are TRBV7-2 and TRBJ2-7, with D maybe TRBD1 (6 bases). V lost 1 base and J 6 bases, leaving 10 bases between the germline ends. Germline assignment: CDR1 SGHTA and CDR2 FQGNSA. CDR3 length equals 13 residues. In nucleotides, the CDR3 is TGTGCCAGCAGCTTAGGGACAGCGCCCGAGCAGTACTTC. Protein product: CASSLGTAPEQYF.

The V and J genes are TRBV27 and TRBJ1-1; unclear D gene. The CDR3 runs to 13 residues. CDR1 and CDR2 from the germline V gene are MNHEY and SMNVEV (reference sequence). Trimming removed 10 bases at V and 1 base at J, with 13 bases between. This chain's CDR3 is CATALGGNTEAFF. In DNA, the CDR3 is TGTGCCACCGCCCTGGGCGGGAACACTGAAGCTTTCTTT.

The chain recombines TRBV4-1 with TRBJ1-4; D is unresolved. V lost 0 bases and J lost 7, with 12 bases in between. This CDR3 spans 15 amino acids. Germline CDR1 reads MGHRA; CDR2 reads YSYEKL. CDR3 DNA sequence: TGCGCCAGCAGCCAAGATCCGGGAAGCGGTGAAAAACTGTTTTTT. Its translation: CASSQDPGSGEKLFF.

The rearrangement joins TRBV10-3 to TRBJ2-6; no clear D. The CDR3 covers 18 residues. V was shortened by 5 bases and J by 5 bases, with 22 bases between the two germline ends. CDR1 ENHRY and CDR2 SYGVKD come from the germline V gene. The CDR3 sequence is CAISCEPVDTSRANVLTF. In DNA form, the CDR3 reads TGTGCCATCAGTTGTGAGCCTGTAGATACAAGTCGGGCCAACGTCCTGACTTTC.

The CDR3 nucleotides are TGTGCCATCGGACAGACTAATCAGCCCCAGCATTTT. Residues: CAIGQTNQPQHF. This sequence joins TRBV10-3 and TRBJ1-5; TRBD1 is a possible D gene (6 bases). V was cut by 8 bases and J by 4 bases, with 9 bases left in between. Germline assignment: CDR1 ENHRY and CDR2 SYGVKD. CDR3 length: 12 amino acids.

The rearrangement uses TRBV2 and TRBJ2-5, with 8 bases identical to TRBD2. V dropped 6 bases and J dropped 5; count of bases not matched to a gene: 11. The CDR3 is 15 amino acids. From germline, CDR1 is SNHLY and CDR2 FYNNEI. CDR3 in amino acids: CASSHRDPGGETQYF. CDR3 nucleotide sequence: TGTGCCAGCAGCCACAGAGACCCGGGAGGGGAGACCCAGTACTTC.

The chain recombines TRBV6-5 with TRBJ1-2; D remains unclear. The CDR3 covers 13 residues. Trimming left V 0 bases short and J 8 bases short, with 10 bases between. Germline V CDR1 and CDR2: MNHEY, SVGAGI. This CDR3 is CASSYSPGYGYTF. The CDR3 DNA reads TGTGCCAGCAGTTACTCACCTGGGTACGGCTACACCTTC.